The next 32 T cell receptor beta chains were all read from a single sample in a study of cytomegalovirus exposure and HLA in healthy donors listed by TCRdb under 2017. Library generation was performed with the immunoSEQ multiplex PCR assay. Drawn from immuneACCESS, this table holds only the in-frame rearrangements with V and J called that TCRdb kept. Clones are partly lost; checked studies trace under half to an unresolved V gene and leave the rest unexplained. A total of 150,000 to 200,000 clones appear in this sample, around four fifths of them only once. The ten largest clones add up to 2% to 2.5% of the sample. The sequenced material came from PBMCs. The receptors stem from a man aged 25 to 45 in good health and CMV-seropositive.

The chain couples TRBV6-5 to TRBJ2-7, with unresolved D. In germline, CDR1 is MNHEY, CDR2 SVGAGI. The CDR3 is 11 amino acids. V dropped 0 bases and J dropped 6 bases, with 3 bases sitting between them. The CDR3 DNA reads TGTGCCAGCAGTTACTCGGCCGAGCAGTACTTC. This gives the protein CASSYSAEQYF.

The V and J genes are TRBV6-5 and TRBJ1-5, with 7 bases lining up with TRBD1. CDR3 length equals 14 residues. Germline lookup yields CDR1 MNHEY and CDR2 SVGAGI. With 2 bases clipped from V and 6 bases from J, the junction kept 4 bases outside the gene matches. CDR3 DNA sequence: TGTGCCAGCAGTTACGTGGCAGGGGGTCAGCCCCAGCATTTT. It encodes CASSYVAGGQPQHF.

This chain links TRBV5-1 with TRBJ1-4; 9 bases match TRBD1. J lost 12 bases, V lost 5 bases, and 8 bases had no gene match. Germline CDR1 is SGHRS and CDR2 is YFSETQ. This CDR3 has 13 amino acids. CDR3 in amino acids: CASSRDRAVELFF. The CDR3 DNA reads TGCGCCAGCAGTCGGGACAGGGCGGTTGAACTGTTTTTT.

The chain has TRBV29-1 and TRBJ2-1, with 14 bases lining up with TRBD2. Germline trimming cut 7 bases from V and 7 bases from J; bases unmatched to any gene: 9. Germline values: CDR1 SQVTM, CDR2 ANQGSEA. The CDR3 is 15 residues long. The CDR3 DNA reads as TGCAGCGGGTCGACTAGCGGGGGGGCTTCGAATGAGCAGTTCTTC. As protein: CSGSTSGGASNEQFF.

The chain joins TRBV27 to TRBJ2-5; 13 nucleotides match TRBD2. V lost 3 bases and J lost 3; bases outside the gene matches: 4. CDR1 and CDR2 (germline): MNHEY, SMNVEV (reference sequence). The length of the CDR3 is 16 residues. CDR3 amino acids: CASSFTSGGAKETQYF. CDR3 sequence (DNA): TGTGCCAGCAGTTTCACTAGCGGGGGGGCCAAAGAGACCCAGTACTTC.

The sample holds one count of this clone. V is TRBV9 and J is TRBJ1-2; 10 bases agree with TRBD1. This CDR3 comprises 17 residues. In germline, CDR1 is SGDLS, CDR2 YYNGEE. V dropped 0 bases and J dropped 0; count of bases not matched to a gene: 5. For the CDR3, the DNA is TGTGCCAGCAGCGTAGATAGGGGACAGGGGACTAACTATGGCTACACCTTC. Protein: CASSVDRGQGTNYGYTF. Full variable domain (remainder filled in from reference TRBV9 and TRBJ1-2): DSGVTQTPKHLITATGQRVTLRCSPRSGDLSVYWYQQSLDQGLQFLIQYYNGEERAKGNILERFSAQQFPDLHSELNLSSLELGDSALYFCASSVDRGQGTNYGYTFGSGTRLTVV.

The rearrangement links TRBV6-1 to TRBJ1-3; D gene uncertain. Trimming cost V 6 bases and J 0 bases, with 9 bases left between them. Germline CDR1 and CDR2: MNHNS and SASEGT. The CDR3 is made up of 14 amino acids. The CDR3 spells CASSYGSSGNTIYF. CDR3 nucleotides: TGTGCCAGCAGCTACGGGAGCTCTGGAAACACCATATATTTT.

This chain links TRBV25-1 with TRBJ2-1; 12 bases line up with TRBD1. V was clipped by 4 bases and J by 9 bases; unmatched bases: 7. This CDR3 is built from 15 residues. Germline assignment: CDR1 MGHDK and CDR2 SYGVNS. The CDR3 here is CASSVGTGGWVEQFF. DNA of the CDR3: TGTGCCAGCAGTGTGGGGACAGGGGGCTGGGTTGAGCAGTTCTTC.

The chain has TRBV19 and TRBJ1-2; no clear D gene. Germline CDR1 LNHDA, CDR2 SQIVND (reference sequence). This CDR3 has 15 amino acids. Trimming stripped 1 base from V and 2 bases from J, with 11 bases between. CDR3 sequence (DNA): TGTGCCAGTAGTATAGTCCCTACTGAGAACTATGGCTACACCTTC. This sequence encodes CASSIVPTENYGYTF.

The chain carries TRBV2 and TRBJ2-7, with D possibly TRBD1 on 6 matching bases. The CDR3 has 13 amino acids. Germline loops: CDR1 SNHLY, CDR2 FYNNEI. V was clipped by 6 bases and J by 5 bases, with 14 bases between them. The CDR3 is CASSTTGKNEQYF. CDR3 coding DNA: TGTGCCAGCAGCACGACAGGTAAAAACGAGCAGTACTTC.

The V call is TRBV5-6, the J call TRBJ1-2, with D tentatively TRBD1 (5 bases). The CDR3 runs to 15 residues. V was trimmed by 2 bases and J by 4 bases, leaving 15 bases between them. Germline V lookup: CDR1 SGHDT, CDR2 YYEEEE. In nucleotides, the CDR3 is TGTGCCAGCAGCTTAACAACAACAGGCATCTATGGCTACACCTTC. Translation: CASSLTTTGIYGYTF.

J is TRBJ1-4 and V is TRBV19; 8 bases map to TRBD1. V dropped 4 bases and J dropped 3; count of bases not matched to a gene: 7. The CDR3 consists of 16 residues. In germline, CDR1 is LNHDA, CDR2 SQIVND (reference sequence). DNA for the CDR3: TGTGCCAGTAGTACAACAGGGGGGCGGCCTAATGAAAAACTGTTTTTT. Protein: CASSTTGGRPNEKLFF.

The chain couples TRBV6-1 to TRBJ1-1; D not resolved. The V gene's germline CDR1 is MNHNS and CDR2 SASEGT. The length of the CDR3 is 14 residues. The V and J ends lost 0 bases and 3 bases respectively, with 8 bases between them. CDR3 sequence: CASSEARQDTEAFF. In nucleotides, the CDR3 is TGTGCCAGCAGTGAAGCGCGTCAGGACACTGAAGCTTTCTTT.

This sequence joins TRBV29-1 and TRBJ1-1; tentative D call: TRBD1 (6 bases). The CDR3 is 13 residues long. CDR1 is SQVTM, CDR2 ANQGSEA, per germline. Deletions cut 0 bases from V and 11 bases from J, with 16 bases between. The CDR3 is CSVEDGTLGWAFF. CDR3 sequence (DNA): TGCAGCGTTGAAGATGGGACACTTGGATGGGCTTTCTTT.

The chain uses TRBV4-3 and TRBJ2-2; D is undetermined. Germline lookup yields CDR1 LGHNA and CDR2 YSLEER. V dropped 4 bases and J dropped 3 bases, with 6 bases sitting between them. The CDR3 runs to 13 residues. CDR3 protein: CASSLLDTGELFF. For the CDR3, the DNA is TGCGCCAGCAGCCTTTTAGACACCGGGGAGCTGTTTTTT.

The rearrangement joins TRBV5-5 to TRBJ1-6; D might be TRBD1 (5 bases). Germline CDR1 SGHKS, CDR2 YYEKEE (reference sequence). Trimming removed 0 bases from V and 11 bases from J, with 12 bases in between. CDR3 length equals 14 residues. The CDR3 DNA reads TGTGCCAGCAGCTTGGGGGGGGAGCGGACACCCCTCCACTTT. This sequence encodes CASSLGGERTPLHF.

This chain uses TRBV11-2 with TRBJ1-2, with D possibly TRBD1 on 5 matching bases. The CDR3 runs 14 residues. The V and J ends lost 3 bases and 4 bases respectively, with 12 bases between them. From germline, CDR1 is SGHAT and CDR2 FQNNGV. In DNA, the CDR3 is TGTGCCAGCAGCTTTTCCCAGGGTTCCTATGGCTACACCTTC. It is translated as CASSFSQGSYGYTF.

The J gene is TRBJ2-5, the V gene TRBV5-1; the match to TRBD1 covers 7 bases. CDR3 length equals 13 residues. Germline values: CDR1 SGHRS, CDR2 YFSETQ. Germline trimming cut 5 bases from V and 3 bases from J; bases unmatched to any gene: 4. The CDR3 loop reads CASSLGQEETQYF. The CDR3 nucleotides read TGCGCCAGCAGTCTCGGACAGGAAGAGACCCAGTACTTC.

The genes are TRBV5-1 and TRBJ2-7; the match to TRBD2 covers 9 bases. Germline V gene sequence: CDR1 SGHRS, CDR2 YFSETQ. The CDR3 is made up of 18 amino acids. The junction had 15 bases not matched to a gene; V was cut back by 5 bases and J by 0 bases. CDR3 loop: CASSLLFGPGLASYEQYF. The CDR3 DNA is TGCGCCAGCAGTCTACTCTTTGGTCCGGGACTAGCCTCCTACGAGCAGTACTTC. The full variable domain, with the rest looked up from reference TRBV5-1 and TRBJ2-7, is KAGVTQTPRYLIKTRGQQVTLSCSPISGHRSVSWYQQTPGQGLQFLFEYFSETQRNKGNFPGRFSGRQFSNSRSEMNVSTLELGDSALYLCASSLLFGPGLASYEQYFGPGTRLTVT.

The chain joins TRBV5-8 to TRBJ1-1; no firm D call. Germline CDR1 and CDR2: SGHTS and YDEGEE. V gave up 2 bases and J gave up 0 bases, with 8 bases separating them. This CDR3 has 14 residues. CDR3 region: CASSFRQMNTEAFF. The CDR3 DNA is TGTGCCAGCAGCTTCAGACAAATGAACACTGAAGCTTTCTTT.

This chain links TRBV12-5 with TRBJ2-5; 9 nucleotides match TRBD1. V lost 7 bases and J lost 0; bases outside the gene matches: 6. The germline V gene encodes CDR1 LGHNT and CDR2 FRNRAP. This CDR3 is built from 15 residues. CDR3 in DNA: TGTGCTAGTGTTTCTAGGACAGGGGACCAAGAGACCCAGTACTTC. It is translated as CASVSRTGDQETQYF.

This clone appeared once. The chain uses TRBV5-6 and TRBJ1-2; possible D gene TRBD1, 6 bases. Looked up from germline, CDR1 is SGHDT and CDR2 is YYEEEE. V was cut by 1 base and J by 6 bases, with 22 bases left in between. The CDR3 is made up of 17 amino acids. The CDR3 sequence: CASSLRQGSLGLDGYTF. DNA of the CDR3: TGTGCCAGCAGCTTGCGCCAGGGGAGTTTAGGGTTGGATGGCTACACCTTC.

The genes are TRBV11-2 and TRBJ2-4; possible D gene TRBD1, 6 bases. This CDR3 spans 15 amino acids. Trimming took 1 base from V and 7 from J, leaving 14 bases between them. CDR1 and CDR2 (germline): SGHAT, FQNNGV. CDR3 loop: CASSLVRQGPNIQYF. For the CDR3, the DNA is TGTGCCAGCAGCTTAGTACGGCAGGGGCCGAACATTCAGTACTTC.

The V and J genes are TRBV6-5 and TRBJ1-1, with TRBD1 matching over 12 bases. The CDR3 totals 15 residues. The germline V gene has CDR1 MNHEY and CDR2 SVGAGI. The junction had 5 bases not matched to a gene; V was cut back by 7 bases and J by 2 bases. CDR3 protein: CASKPGQGANTEAFF. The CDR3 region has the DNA TGTGCCAGCAAACCGGGACAGGGGGCCAACACTGAAGCTTTCTTT.

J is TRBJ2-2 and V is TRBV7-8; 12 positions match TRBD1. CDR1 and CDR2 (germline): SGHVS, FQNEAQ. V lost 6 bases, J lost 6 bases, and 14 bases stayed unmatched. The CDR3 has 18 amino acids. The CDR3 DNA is TGTGCCAGCAGGTGGCCGGGACAGGGGGCGCCGGGGTCCGGGGAGCTGTTTTTT. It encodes CASRWPGQGAPGSGELFF. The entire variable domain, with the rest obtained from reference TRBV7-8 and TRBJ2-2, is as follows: GAGVSQSPRYKVAKRGQDVALRCDPISGHVSLFWYQQALGQGPEFLTYFQNEAQLDKSGLPSDRFFAERPEGSVSTLKIQRTQQEDSAVYLCASRWPGQGAPGSGELFFGEGSRLTVL.

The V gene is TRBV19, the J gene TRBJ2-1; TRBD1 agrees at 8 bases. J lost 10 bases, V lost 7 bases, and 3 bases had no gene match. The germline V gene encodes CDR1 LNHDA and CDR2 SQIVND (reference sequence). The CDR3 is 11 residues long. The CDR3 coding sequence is TGTGCCAGTATCCAGGGGGCCGAGCAGTTCTTC. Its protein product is CASIQGAEQFF.

CDR3 in DNA: TGTGCCAGCGGGACAGGGTTGAACGAGCAGTACTTC. Protein sequence: CASGTGLNEQYF. This chain connects TRBV2 to TRBJ2-7; 9 nucleotides line up with TRBD1. The junction had 4 bases not matched to a gene; V was cut back by 8 bases and J by 5 bases. The CDR3 sequence is 12 residues long. Germline CDR1 reads SNHLY; CDR2 reads FYNNEI.

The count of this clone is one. Written as DNA, the CDR3 is TGTGCCAGCAGTGCGACTAGCGGGGGGAGAGCTAGCACAGATACGCAGTATTTT. It encodes CASSATSGGRASTDTQYF. This chain connects TRBV6-1 to TRBJ2-3; the match to TRBD2 covers 13 bases. CDR1 and CDR2 (germline): MNHNS, SASEGT. Trimming took 4 bases from V and 0 from J; bases not matched to a gene: 7. This CDR3 has 18 amino acids.

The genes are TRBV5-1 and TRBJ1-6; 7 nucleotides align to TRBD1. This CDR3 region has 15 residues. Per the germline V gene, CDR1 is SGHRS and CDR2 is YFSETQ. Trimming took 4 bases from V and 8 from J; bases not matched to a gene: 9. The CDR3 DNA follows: TGCGCCAGCAGCCCGAACAGGGGTGAGGATTCACCCCTCCACTTT. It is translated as CASSPNRGEDSPLHF.

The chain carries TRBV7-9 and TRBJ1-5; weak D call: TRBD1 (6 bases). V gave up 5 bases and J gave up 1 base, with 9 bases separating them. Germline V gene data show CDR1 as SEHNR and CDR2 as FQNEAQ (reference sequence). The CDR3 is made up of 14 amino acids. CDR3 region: CASSRQESNQPQHF. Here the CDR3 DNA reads TGTGCCAGCAGCCGACAGGAGAGCAATCAGCCCCAGCATTTT. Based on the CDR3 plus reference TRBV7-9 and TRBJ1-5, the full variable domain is DTGVSQNPRHKITKRGQNVTFRCDPISEHNRLYWYRQTLGQGPEFLTYFQNEAQLEKSRLLSDRFSAERPKGSFSTLEIQRTEQGDSAMYLCASSRQESNQPQHFGDGTRLSIL.

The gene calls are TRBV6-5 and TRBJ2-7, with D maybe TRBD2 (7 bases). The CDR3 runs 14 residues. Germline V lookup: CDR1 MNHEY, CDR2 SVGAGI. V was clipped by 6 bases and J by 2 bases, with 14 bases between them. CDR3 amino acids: CASSPGGPTYEQYF. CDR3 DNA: TGTGCCAGCAGCCCCGGGGGGCCGACCTACGAGCAGTACTTC.

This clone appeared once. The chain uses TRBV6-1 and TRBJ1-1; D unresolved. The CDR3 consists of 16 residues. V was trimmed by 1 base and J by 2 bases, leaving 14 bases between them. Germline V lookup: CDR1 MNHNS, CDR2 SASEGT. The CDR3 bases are TGTGCCAGCAGTGAAGGACTCGGGATAGGCAACACTGAAGCTTTCTTT. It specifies CASSEGLGIGNTEAFF.